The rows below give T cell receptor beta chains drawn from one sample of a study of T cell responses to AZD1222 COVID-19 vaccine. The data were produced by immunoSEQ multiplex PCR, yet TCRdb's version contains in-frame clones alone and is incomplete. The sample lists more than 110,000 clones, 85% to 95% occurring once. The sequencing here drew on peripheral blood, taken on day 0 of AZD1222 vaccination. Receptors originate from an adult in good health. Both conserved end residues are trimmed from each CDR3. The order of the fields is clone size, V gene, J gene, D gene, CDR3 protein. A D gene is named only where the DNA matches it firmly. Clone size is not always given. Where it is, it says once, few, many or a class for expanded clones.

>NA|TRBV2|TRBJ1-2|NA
ASSTTNYGYT
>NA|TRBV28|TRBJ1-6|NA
ASSQTRYRAYNSPLH
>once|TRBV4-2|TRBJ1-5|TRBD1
ASSQEQGAKGQPQH
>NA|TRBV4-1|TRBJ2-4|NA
ASSRGMGDTNIQY
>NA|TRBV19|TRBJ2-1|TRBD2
ATTGTSKYNEQF
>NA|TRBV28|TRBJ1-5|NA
ASRGDYSNQPQH
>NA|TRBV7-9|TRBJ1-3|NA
ASSLADSGNTIY
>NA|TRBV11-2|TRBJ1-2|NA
ASSSNKKWSGYT
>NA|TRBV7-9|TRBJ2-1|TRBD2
ASSLPPGLATYNEQF
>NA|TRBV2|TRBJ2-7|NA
ASSVSPSSYEQY
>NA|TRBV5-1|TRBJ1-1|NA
ASSFSVSLNTEAF
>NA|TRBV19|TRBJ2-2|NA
ASSISLAVHARELF
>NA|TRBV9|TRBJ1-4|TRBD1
ASSFAGTGHEKLF
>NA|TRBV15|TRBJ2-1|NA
ATSSGGGPSTDEQF
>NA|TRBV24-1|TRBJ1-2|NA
ATSERPGRAWGRGYT
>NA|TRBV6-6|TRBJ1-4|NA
ASSEGGEKLF
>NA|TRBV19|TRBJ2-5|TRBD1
ASSIDPGQGARETQY
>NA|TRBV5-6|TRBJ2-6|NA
ASSGDKSSGANVLT
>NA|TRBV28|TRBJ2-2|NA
ASSSVQGNTGELF
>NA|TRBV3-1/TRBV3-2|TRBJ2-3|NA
ASSQGSARRTDTQY
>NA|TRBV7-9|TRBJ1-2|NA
ASSLGEGNYGYT
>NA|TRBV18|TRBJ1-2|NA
ASSIRQVDGYT
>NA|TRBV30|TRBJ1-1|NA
AWTGPRNTEAF
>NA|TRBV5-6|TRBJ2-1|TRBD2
ASSPYSGRAYNEQF
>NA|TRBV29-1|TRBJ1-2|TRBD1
SVPQGAAGYT
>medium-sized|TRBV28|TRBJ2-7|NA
ASSLWTRRTYEQY
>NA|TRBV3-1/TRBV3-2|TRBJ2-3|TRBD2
ASSQSIAGGQFGDTQY
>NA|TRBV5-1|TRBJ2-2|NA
ASSFGQSSTGELF
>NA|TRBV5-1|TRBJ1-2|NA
ASSLAFGGYT
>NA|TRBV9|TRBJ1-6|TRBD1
ASSVGDRGPYNSPLH
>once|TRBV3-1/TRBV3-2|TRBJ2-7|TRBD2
ASSRRPGGEQY
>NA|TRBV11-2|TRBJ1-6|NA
ASSLGASNSPLH
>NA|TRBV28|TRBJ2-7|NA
ASSPDRREQY
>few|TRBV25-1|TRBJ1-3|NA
ASQTTQEETGNTIY
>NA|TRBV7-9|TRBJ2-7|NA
ASSTWGGDEQY
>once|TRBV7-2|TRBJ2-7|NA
ASSKATYEQY
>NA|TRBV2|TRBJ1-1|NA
ASWGEGDTEAF
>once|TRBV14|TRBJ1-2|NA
ASSQDKGINGYT
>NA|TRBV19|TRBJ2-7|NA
ASMLIRSYEQY
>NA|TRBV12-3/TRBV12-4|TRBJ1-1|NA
ASSLTGNTEAF